The TCR beta chain described here comes from a study of T cell responses to AZD1222 COVID-19 vaccine. Study-level points and caveats: Repertoire sampling occurred only after the peak T cell response. It should be noted that donors were predominantly white British and more often female, and clonal diversity was possibly underestimated.

Assay: immunoSEQ multiplex PCR; the TCRdb copy retains only in-frame clones and omits some. The sample lists approximately 35,000 clones, approximately 86% occurring once. Comments on this clone: Its antigen is unidentified.

This CDR3 has 13 amino acids. V was cut by 5 bases and J by 3 bases, with 10 bases left in between. Germline loops: CDR1 SGHNT, CDR2 YENEEA. The rearrangement uses TRBV11-3 and TRBJ1-1; no firm D call. Sequencing used peripheral blood, obtained on day 0 of AZD1222 vaccination. This TCR was sampled from an adult in good health. CDR3 DNA: TGTGCCAGCAGCCGAGATACTTACACTGAAGCTTTCTTT. Translation: CASSRDTYTEAFF.